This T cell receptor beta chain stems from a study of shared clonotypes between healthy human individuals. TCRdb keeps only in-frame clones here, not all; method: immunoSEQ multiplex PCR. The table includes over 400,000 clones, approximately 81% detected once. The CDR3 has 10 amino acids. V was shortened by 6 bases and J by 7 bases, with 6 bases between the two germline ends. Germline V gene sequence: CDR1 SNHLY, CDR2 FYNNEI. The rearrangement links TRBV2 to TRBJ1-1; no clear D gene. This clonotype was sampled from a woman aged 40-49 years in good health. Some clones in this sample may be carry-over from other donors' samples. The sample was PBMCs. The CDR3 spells CASRVFEAFF. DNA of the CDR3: TGTGCCAGCAGAGTTTTTGAAGCTTTCTTT.